This TCR beta chain was observed in a study of T-cell reconstitution after alpha-beta-depleted transplantation in children. The CDR3 totals 18 residues. Looked up from germline, CDR1 is LGHDT and CDR2 is YNNKEL (reference sequence). V lost 2 bases and J lost 4, with 22 bases in between. Preparing the TCRbeta library involved the use of unique molecular identifiers. MiXCR was run by TCRdb on the PCR reads, yielding one entry per CDR3 protein. The sample includes hundreds of thousands of distinct CDR3 sequences, about 17% of them seen just once. This TCR derives from a human donor who donated a stem cell graft to a child with acute lymphoblastic leukemia. The V call is TRBV3-1, the J call TRBJ2-3, with D tentatively TRBD2 (6 bases). This specimen consisted of PBMCs from the stem cell graft donor, obtained from the stem cell graft. CDR3 DNA sequence: TGTGCCAGCAGCCAAATTGTCCTAGCGAGCAACCTACCAGATACGCAGTATTTT. Protein: CASSQIVLASNLPDTQYF.